This record concerns one T cell receptor (beta chain) sequence. The entry originates in a study of blood T cell repertoires in COVID-19. Some clones are missing from TCRdb's copy, which holds only in-frame ones; the method was immunoSEQ multiplex PCR. The sample yields 200,000 to 250,000 clones, roughly 90% seen once. Participant age was about 18 to 100 years, and participants resided in about two dozen US areas. Germline assignment: CDR1 SGHRS and CDR2 YFSETQ. The CDR3 has 15 residues. Trimming took 2 bases from V and 4 from J; bases not matched to a gene: 4. What was sequenced was PBMCs or T cells enriched from blood (not recorded which). The rearrangement uses TRBV5-1 and TRBJ2-2; the match to TRBD1 covers 8 bases. The clonotype comes from a woman aged 25 to 39 who had recovered from COVID-19. CDR3: CASSFTGGGTGELFF. Written as DNA, the CDR3 is TGCGCCAGCAGCTTTACAGGGGGAGGCACCGGGGAGCTGTTTTTT.